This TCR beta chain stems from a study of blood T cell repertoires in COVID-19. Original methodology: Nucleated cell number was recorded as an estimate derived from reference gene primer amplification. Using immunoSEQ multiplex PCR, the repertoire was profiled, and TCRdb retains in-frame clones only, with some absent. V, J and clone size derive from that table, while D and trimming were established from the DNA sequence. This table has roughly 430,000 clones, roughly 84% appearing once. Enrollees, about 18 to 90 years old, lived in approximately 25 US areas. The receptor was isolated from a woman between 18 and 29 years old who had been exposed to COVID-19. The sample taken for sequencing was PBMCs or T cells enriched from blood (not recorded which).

CDR3 loop: CASSEPDRGNYGYTF. The DNA of the CDR3 is TGTGCCAGCAGTGAACCTGATCGGGGAAACTATGGCTACACCTTC. V is TRBV6-1 and J is TRBJ1-2; D is unresolved. Trimming removed 2 bases at V and 2 bases at J, with 12 bases between. Germline CDR1 is MNHNS and CDR2 is SASEGT. This CDR3 contains 15 residues.